The sequence of this TCR beta chain was determined in a study of shared clonotypes between healthy human individuals. Several immunoSEQ plates received, in even portions, the genomic DNA of each subset. The method was immunoSEQ multiplex PCR; TCRdb's version includes in-frame clones alone and lacks a portion of them. The sample holds about 2.5 million clones; around 90% are singletons and the top ten take around 0.35%. Germline CDR1 MDHEN, CDR2 SYDVKM. V was pared by 1 base and J by 8 bases, with 14 bases between. This CDR3 has 14 residues. Sequenced sample: naive CD4+ T cells from PBMCs. This sample's subset: CD45RA+ positively selected. The rearrangement joins TRBV28 to TRBJ1-2, with unresolved D. This TCR came from a man aged 18 to 29 in good health. Some clones in this sample may be carry-over from other donors' samples. Written as DNA, the CDR3 is TGTGCCAGCAGTTTATTGGGAAGTGGCAAAGGCTACACCTTC. It yields the protein CASSLLGSGKGYTF.